This T cell receptor (beta chain) stems from a study of blood T cell repertoires in COVID-19. Study-level information: The cDNA or gDNA used as material had been derived from T cells, B-cell-depleted T cells, or PBMCs.

Profiled with immunoSEQ multiplex PCR; TCRdb holds only in-frame clones, not every one. The table records some 140,000 clones, around 85% of them present only once. This CDR3 has 14 residues. Germline V lookup: CDR1 KGHDR, CDR2 SFDVKD. V shed 4 bases and J 4 bases; nucleotides not matched to a gene: 3. The TCR comes from a human donor in a cohort sampled during active COVID-19. The rearrangement joins TRBV24-1 to TRBJ2-1; 7 bases agree with TRBD1. Material for sequencing was peripheral blood. This CDR3 reads CATSDMDRYNEQFF. CDR3 nucleotides: TGTGCCACCAGTGACATGGACAGGTACAATGAGCAGTTCTTC.